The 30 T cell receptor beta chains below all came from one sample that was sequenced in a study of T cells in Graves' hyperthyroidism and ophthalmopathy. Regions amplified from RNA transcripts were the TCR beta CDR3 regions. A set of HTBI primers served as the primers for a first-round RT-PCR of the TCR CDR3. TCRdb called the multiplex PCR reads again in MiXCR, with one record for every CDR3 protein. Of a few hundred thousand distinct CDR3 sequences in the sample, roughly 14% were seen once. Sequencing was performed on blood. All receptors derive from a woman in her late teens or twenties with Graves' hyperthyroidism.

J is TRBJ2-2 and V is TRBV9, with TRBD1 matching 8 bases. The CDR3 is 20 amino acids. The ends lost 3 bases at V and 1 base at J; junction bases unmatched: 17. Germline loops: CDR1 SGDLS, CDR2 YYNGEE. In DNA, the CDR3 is TGTGCCAGCAGCGGAGGTACCGGCCTAGAACAGGGGGAGAACACCGGGGAGCTGTTTTTT. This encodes CASSGGTGLEQGENTGELFF. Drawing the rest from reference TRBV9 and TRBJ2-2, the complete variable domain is DSGVTQTPKHLITATGQRVTLRCSPRSGDLSVYWYQQSLDQGLQFLIQYYNGEERAKGNILERFSAQQFPDLHSELNLSSLELGDSALYFCASSGGTGLEQGENTGELFFGEGSRLTVL.

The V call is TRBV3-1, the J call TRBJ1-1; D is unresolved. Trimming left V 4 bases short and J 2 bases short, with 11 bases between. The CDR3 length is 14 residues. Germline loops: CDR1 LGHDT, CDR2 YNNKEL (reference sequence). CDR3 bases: TGTGCCAGCAGCCCTCTGGTGAGAAACACTGAAGCTTTCTTT. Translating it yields CASSPLVRNTEAFF.

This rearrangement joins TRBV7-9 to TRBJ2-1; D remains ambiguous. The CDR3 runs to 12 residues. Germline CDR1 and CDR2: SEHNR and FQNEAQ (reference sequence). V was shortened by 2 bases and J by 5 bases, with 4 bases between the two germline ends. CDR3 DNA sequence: TGTGCCAGCAGCTTATTAGACAATGAGCAGTTCTTC. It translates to CASSLLDNEQFF.

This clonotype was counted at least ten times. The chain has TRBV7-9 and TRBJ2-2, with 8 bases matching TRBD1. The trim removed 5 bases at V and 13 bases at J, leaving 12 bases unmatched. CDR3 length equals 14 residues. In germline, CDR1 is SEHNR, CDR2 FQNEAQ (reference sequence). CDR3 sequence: CASSLGTGWGRLFF. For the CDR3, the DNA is TGTGCCAGCAGCCTCGGGACAGGATGGGGTCGGCTGTTTTTT. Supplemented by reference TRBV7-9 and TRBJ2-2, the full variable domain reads DTGVSQNPRHKITKRGQNVTFRCDPISEHNRLYWYRQTLGQGPEFLTYFQNEAQLEKSRLLSDRFSAERPKGSFSTLEIQRTEQGDSAMYLCASSLGTGWGRLFFGEGSRLTVL.

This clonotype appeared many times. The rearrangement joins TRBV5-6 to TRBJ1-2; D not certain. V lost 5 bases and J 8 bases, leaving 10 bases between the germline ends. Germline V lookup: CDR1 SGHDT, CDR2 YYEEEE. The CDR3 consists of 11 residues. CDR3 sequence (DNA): TGTGCCAGCAGGAGGGAATACGGCTACACCTTC. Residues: CASRREYGYTF.

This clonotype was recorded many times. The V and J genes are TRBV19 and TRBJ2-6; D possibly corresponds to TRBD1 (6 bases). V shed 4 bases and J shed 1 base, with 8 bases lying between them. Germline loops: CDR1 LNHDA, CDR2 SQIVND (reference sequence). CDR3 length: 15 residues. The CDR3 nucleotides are TGTGCCAGTAGTAACAGGGCGTCTGGGGCCAACGTCCTGACTTTC. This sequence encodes CASSNRASGANVLTF.

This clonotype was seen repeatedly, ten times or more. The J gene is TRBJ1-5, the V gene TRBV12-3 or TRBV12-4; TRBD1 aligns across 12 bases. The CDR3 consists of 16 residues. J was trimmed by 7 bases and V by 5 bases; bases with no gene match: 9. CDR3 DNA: TGTGCCAGCAGTCGAACCGGGACAGGGGGCGGACAGCCCCAGCATTTT. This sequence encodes CASSRTGTGGGQPQHF.

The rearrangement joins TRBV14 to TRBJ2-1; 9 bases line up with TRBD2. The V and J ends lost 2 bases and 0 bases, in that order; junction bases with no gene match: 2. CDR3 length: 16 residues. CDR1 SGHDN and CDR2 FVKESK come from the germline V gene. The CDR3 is CASSQLAGPSYNEQFF. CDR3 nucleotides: TGTGCCAGCAGCCAACTAGCGGGACCCTCCTACAATGAGCAGTTCTTC.

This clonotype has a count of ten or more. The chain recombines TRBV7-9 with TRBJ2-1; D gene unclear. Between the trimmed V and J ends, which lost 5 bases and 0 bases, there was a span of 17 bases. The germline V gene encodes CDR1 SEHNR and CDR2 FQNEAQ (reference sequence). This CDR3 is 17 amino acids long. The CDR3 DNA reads TGTGCCAGCAGCCCGCCCCCTACAGCGTTCTCCTACAATGAGCAGTTCTTC. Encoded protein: CASSPPPTAFSYNEQFF.

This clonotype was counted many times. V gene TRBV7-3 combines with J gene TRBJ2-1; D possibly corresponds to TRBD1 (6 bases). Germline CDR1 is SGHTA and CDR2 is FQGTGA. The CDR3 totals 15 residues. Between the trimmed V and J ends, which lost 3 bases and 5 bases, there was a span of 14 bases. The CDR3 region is CASSLVGGSNNEQFF. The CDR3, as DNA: TGTGCCAGCAGCTTGGTAGGGGGAAGTAACAATGAGCAGTTCTTC.

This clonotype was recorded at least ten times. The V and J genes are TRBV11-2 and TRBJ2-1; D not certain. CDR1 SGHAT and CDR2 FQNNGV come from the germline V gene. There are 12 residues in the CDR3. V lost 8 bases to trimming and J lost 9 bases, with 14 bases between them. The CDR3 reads CASLEPASEQFF. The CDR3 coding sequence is TGTGCCAGCCTCGAACCGGCCAGTGAGCAGTTCTTC.

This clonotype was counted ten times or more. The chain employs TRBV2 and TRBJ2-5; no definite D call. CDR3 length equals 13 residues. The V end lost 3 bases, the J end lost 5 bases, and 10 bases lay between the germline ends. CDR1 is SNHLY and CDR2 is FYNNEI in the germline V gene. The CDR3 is CASSDEPRETQYF. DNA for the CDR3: TGTGCCAGCAGTGATGAACCTAGGGAGACCCAGTACTTC.

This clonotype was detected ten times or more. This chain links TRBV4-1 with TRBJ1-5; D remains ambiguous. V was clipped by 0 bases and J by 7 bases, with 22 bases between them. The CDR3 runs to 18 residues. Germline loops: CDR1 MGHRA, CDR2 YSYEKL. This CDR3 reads CASSQDPARSWVDQPQHF. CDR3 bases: TGCGCCAGCAGCCAAGATCCGGCGCGGTCCTGGGTAGACCAGCCCCAGCATTTT.

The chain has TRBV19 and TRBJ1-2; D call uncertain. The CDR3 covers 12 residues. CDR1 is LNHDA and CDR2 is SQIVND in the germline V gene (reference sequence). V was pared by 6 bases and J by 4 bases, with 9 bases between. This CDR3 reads CASRESPYGYTF. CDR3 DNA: TGTGCCAGTAGGGAGTCGCCCTATGGCTACACCTTC. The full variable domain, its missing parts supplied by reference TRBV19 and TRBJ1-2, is DGGITQSPKYLFRKEGQNVTLSCEQNLNHDAMYWYRQDPGQGLRLIYYSQIVNDFQKGDIAEGYSVSREKKESFPLTVTSAQKNPTAFYLCASRESPYGYTFGSGTRLTVV.

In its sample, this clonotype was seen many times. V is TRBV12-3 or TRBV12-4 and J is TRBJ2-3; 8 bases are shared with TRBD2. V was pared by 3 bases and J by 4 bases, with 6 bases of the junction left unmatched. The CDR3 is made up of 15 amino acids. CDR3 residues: CASSFGRAVSDTQYF. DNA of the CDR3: TGTGCCAGCAGTTTCGGGAGGGCGGTTTCAGATACGCAGTATTTT.

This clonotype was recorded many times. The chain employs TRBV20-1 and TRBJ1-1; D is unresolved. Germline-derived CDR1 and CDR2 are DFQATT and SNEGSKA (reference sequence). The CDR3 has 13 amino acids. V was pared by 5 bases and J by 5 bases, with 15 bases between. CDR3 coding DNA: TGCAGTGCTCCAACAGCCGTAGGAACTGAAGCTTTCTTT. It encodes CSAPTAVGTEAFF.

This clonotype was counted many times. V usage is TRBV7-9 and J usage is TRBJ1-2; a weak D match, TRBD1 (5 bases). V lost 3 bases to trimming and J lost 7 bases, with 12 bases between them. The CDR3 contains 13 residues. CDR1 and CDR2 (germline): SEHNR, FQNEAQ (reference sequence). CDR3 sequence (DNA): TGTGCCAGCAGCTTCGAGGCCCAGGGTGGCTACACCTTC. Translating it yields CASSFEAQGGYTF.

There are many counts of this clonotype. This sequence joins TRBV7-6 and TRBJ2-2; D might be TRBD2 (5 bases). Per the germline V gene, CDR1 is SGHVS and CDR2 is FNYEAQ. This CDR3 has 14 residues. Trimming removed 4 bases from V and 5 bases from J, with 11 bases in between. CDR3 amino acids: CASSSRGGTGELFF. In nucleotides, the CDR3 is TGTGCCAGCAGCTCCCGGGGTGGAACCGGGGAGCTGTTTTTT.

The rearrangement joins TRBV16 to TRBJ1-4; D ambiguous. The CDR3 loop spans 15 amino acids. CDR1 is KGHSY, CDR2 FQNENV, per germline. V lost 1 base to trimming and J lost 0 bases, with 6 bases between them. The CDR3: CASSQFRTTNEKLFF. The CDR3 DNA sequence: TGTGCCAGCAGCCAATTCCGAACAACTAATGAAAAACTGTTTTTT.

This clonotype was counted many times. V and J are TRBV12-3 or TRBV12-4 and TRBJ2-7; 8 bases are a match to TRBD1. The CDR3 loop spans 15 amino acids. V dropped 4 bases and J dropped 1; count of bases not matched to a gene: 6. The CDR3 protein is CASSSRGPGSYEQYF. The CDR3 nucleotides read TGTGCCAGCAGTTCCAGGGGGCCGGGTTCCTACGAGCAGTACTTC.

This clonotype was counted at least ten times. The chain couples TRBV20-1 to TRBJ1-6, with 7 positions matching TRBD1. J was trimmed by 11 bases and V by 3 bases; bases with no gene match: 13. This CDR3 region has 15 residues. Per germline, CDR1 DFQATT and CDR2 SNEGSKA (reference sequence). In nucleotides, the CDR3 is TGCAGTGCTAGGATACCGGGACAGCTCAGGGCACCCCTCCACTTT. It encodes CSARIPGQLRAPLHF.

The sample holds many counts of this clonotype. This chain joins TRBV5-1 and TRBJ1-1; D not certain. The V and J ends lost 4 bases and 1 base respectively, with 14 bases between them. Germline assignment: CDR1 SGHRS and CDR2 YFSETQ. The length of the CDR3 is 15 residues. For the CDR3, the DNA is TGCGCCAGCAGCAACCCTCACGGACCGAACACTGAAGCTTTCTTT. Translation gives CASSNPHGPNTEAFF.

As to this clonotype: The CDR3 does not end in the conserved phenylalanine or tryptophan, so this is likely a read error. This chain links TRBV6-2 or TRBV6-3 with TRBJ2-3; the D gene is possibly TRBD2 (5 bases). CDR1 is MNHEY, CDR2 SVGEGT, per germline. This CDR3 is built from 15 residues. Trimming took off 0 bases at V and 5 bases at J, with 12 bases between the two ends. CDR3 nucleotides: TGTGCCAGCAGTTACTCGAACTCCCGGGGAGATACGCAGTATCTT. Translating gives CASSYSNSRGDTQYL.

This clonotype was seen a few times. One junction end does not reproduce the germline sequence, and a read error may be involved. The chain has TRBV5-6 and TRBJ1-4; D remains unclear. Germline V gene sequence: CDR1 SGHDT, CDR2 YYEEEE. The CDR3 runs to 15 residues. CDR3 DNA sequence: TGTGCCAGCAGCCTTTTGGGTGCAACTAATGAAAAACTGGTTTTT. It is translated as CASSLLGATNEKLVF.

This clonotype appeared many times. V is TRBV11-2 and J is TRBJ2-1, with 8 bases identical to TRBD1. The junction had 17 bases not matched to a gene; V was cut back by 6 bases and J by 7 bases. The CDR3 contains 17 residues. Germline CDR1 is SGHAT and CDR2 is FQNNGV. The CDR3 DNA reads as TGTGCCAGCAGTCCGGACAGGGCCAGCCTTACTTCTAATGAGCAGTTCTTC. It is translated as CASSPDRASLTSNEQFF.

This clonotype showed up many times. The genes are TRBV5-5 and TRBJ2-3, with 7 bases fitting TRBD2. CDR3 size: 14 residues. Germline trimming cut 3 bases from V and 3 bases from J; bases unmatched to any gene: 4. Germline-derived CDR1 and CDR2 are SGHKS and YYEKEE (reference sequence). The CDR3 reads CASSSTSVTDTQYF. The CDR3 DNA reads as TGTGCCAGCAGCTCCACTAGCGTGACAGATACGCAGTATTTT.

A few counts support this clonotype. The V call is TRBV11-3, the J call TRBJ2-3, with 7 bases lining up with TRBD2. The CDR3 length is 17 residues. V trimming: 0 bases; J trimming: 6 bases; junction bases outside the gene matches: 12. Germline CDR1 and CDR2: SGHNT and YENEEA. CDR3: CASSLDPSGPRFDTQYF. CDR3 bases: TGTGCCAGCAGCTTAGATCCTAGCGGCCCCAGGTTCGATACGCAGTATTTT.

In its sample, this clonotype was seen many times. CDR3 sequence reads: CASSFGGGYTDTQYF. CDR3 coding DNA: TGTGCCAGCAGTTTTGGCGGGGGGTACACAGATACGCAGTATTTT. The V gene is TRBV12-3 or TRBV12-4, the J gene TRBJ2-3; 8 bases are shared with TRBD2. V shed 3 bases and J 2 bases; nucleotides not matched to a gene: 4. The CDR3 spans 15 residues.

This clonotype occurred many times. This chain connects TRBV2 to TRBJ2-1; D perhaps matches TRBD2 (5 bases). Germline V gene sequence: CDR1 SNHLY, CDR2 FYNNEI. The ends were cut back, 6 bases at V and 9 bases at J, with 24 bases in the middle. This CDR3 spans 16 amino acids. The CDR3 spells CASSAPGGPRSTEQFF. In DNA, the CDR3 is TGTGCCAGCAGCGCCCCTGGAGGCCCCCGGTCCACTGAGCAGTTCTTC.

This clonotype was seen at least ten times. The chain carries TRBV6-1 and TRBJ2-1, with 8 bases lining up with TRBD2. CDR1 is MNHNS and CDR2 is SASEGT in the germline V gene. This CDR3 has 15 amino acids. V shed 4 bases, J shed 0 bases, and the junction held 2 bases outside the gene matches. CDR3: CASSATSGSYNEQFF. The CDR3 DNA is TGTGCCAGCAGTGCCACTAGCGGCTCCTACAATGAGCAGTTCTTC.